This T cell receptor (beta chain) appears in the sequencing data of a study of T cell responses to AZD1222 COVID-19 vaccine. General observations from the study: As reported, nearly half of all spike-specific TCRs target variant regions that are unmutated. Baseline seropositivity characterized only a handful of AZD1222 recipients.

Note on this clone: Its antigen is not known.

Germline CDR1 SGHRS, CDR2 YFSETQ. V was clipped by 4 bases and J by 5 bases, with 17 bases between them. The CDR3 consists of 15 residues. The data were produced by immunoSEQ multiplex PCR, yet TCRdb's version contains in-frame clones alone and is incomplete. Of some 120,000 clones listed, roughly 91% were seen once; the top ten hold under 3.5%. The origin of this receptor is an adult in good health. The rearrangement links TRBV5-1 to TRBJ2-3, with a tentative D call TRBD2 (5 bases). This material consisted of peripheral blood, taken on day 0 of AZD1222 vaccination. The DNA of the CDR3 is TGCGCCAGCAGCACCAAGGACTGGTCAATAGATACGCAGTATTTT. This sequence encodes CASSTKDWSIDTQYF. Full variable domain (remainder filled in from reference TRBV5-1 and TRBJ2-3): KAGVTQTPRYLIKTRGQQVTLSCSPISGHRSVSWYQQTPGQGLQFLFEYFSETQRNKGNFPGRFSGRQFSNSRSEMNVSTLELGDSALYLCASSTKDWSIDTQYFGPGTRLTVL.